This T cell receptor beta chain was sequenced in a study of cytomegalovirus exposure and HLA in healthy donors (dated by TCRdb to between 2016 and 2019). For context, the study as a whole: According to an earlier analysis of several hundred of the donors, about 179 million T cells yielded 120 million or so unique TCR beta sequences and approximately 280 Gb of sequence data. An earlier analysis of approximately 500 of the donors applied high-throughput TCR beta sequencing to assess whether each TCR beta V gene segment acted as functional or pseudogenic. HLA typing included class I and class II loci at four-digit resolution. Besides the first cohort of approximately 710 subjects, a separate validation cohort made up of roughly 120 different subjects was used. High-throughput TCR immunosequencing, statistical association of individual TCRs with disease status, and machine learning were combined to predict cytomegalovirus infection status. The number of typed donors differed by locus: roughly 629-640 for A, B, C, DRB1 and DQB1; approximately 530 for DQA1; 606 for DPA1; and roughly 470 for DPB1. Of the roughly 420 genotyped donors, 65% to 90% were placed in the genetic ancestry cluster associated with self-reported Caucasian donors. In a later genetic analysis, genome-wide SNP genotypes for about 55% of the roughly 670 donors were used, and that subset was treated as a discovery cohort. Donor age, sex, ethnicity and CMV serostatus were compiled alongside the repertoire data. A later analysis re-analyzed previously published TCR beta repertoires from approximately 700 donors and added high-resolution HLA genotyping to study TCR occurrence patterns. An early release that covered roughly 600 HLA-typed donors contained approximately 300 gigabases of sequencing data and tens of millions of unique TCR sequences. Rather than drawing on any new phenotypic data, the later analysis identified candidate immune exposures from TCR beta sequences and the way those sequences occurred across donors. All discovery cohort repertoires had been generated using a single sequencing platform. The study profiled the T cell repertoires of about 720 subjects by immunosequencing and related them to cytomegalovirus serostatus. Roughly five DR-DQ haplotypes were handled as single units for association and clustering, since linkage in the cohort was strong. Among about 390 genotyped donors of the cohort, an average of approximately 240,000 unique TCR beta nucleotide sequences were sequenced per donor, roughly 18% of them non-productive. The aim of the study was to test whether cataloging public T cell receptors could identify signatures of past pathogen exposure. Broad study findings and their caveats: In a later analysis, HLA-associated TCR beta chains showed more clonal expansion and lower generation probabilities than non-associated chains that were equally common. According to a later analysis, parvovirus B19, influenza, CMV and Epstein-Barr virus appeared linked to several top co-occurrence clusters. According to a later analysis, most CMV-associated TCR beta chains appeared to be HLA-restricted, and the HLA associations seemed to be driven largely by CMV exposure. A later analysis found that TCR association rates varied across HLA loci, with DRB1 alleles showing the most associated TCRs and HLA-C alleles the fewest. A total of roughly 160 TCR beta chains were listed by the study as associated with cytomegalovirus. A further reported finding was that TCR beta sequences accurately predicted the HLA-A and HLA-B alleles for most subjects in the first cohort. A later genetic analysis reported fewer N-insertions in productive TCRs among donors in an Asian-associated ancestry cluster than the 666-donor mean. Correlated functional status among segregating V segments might reflect linkage disequilibrium, but an unknown experimental factor could not be ruled out. At a false discovery rate of 0.05, a later analysis linked 16,951 TCR beta sequences to specific HLA alleles. A cluster of highly shared sequence variants was judged likely to be a technical artifact of the sequencing pipeline. Because some donors lacked HLA typing at each locus, the association tests relied only on the typed subset. The 87-base-pair reads could not distinguish some IMGT-functional V segments, including TRBV6-2 and TRBV6-3, so those segments were excluded. Across donors, most TCR sequences were observed very rarely, whereas some public TCRs were present in many individuals. Sequencing depth was assumed to be roughly uniform across donors in the presence/absence analyses, though that assumption may not hold. The authors suggested that the approach could potentially be generalized to other disease states and immunological phenotypes. In an earlier analysis of about 600 of the donors, most TCR beta V segments appeared in productive rearrangements about 87% or about 30% of the time, broadly matching IMGT annotations. The classifier was reported to diagnose cytomegalovirus status with high specificity and sensitivity in both the original and validation cohorts. Because counts were too low, about 15 rarely observed V segments, including chromosome 9 orphons, were left out of the earlier analysis of a few hundred of the donors. In vitro tests confirmed that a few of the cytomegalovirus-associated TCR beta chains recognize cytomegalovirus antigens. Assigning TCR associations to individual alleles was difficult when HLA alleles, especially DR and DQ, strongly co-occurred. Only TCR beta chains were sequenced in this cohort, and the absence of alpha or paired-chain data limited detectable features. A later genetic analysis associated a missense DCLRE1C variant with V-gene and J-gene trimming of TCR beta chains, and an independent cohort replicated the association. Immune exposure information for the cohort was limited to CMV serostatus.

At the junction V is shortened by 8 bases and J by 1 base, with 8 bases in between. The CDR3 runs 13 residues from the cysteine to the phenylalanine. Of the read, only the CDR3 DNA is kept; its 39 bases are in frame from base 1. CDR1 is given as MDHEN and CDR2 as SYDVKM, both from the germline V gene. The cohort consisted of approximately 670 healthy bone marrow donors. At the time of sampling, all cohort members were nominally healthy, though unrecorded immune exposures were likely present. The donor tested CMV seropositive and was one of the 289 seropositive cohort members. A peripheral blood sample was collected from each donor, and TCR beta sequencing was performed on peripheral blood mononuclear cells. Genomic DNA extraction from the blood cell samples was performed with the Qiagen DNeasy Blood Extraction Kit. The library was built by means of the immunoSEQ multiplex PCR assay. The multiplex PCR relied on a mix of 60 forward primers for TCR Vbeta segments and 13 reverse primers for TCR Jbeta segments. The CDR3 region of rearranged TCR beta genes was amplified from genomic DNA by a multiplex PCR assay. Amplified TCR beta libraries were sequenced as 87-base-pair reads on the Illumina HiSeq System. Per the authors' processing: In a later analysis, tens of millions of unique TCR beta chains were counted across the roughly 610 repertoires, and approximately 11 million of these chains were shared by at least two donors. Raw reads were error-corrected and collapsed into unique sequences with a nearest-neighbor algorithm that merged closely related sequences to remove PCR and sequencing errors. Alignment of CDR3 sequences to IMGT reference sequences was used to assign V, D and J gene segments. For a sequence to be retained, at least a six-nucleotide match to both a V gene segment and a J gene segment was required. Rearrangements were called productive when the CDR3 lacked stop codons and stayed in frame with V and J; all others were non-productive. CDR3 was defined by IMGT convention, running from the second conserved V-encoded cysteine to the conserved J-encoded phenylalanine. Sequences without an unambiguous match to a single V gene segment were excluded from the earlier analysis of 450 to 650 of the donors. In an earlier analysis of around 590 of the donors, a V segment was called functional when productive rearrangements were above 56.7%, and segregating when the standard deviation between donors exceeded 5%. A statistical classification framework was built to diagnose cytomegalovirus status from the catalog of TCR beta chain sequences. In a later analysis, TCR nucleotide sequences were compared against IMGT/GENE-DB human TR gene sequences so that V and J genes could be assigned. Using the TCRdist pipeline, a later analysis assigned CDR3 sequences along with most-parsimonious VDJ recombination scenarios. In a later analysis, each TCR beta chain was defined by its CDR3 amino acid sequence together with its V-gene family, and reads without a unique V-gene family were excluded. A later analysis removed 550 to 700 highly shared, low-generation-probability nucleotide sequences to deal with suspected cross-contamination and a sequencing artifact. A later analysis calculated a clonal expansion index for each public chain from normalized within-repertoire ranks of inferred template counts. In a later analysis, generation probabilities were computed using a VDJ recombination model fitted to out-of-frame rearrangements, and the results were checked against IGoR. A later analysis scored TCR-TCR, TCR-HLA and TCR-CMV co-occurrence with hypergeometric tests, applying a repertoire-size bias correction to TCR pairs. To estimate false discovery rates, a later analysis permuted the HLA or CMV assignments 20 times. A later analysis grouped co-occurring TCRs with DBSCAN, adding TCRdist sequence similarity when clustering within HLA-allele-positive subsets. Repertoires with fewer than 30,000 or more than 120,000 public chains were left out of co-occurrence clustering, as were five repertoires with anomalous nucleotide sharing. In TCRdb, the immuneACCESS table is reduced to in-frame sequences with V and J assigned. These tables do not hold every clone; where another copy was compared, an unresolved V gene accounts for under half, and the others remain unexplained. The DNA was the basis for D and trimming; V, J and clone size are from that table. The sample profile shows about 170,000 clones; roughly four fifths of them were found once. The top ten clonotypes cover 2% to 2.5% of the sample.

Concerning this clone: It lacks a known antigen. Base qualities are missing; no much larger clone stands one base away.

The sequence came from a woman in her thirties in good health and CMV-seropositive. The specimen sequenced was PBMCs. The rearrangement joined TRBV28 to TRBJ2-2, with no reliable assignment of the D segment. This receptor has the CDR3 CASRTGNTGELFF. The DNA sequence is TGTGCCAGCCGCACGGGGAACACCGGGGAGCTGTTTTTT.